The 20 T cell receptor beta chains listed next were all sequenced from one sample in a study of tumor-infiltrating lymphocytes in localized non-small cell lung cancer. TCRdb's copy holds only in-frame clones and misses some; the assay was immunoSEQ multiplex PCR. The sample has thousands of clones; 77% are singletons. The sample comprised lung tumor tissue. These receptors were obtained from a human donor with non-small cell lung cancer.

The V call is TRBV7-8, the J call TRBJ2-7; D may be TRBD2 (6 bases). CDR3 size: 15 residues. Trimming left V 3 bases short and J 7 bases short, with 19 bases between. CDR1 is SGHVS, CDR2 FQNEAQ, per germline. This CDR3 reads CASSLVGGALSEQYF. The CDR3 DNA follows: TGTGCCAGCAGCTTGGTGGGCGGGGCCCTATCTGAGCAGTACTTC. The variable domain in full, completed from reference TRBV7-8 and TRBJ2-7, reads GAGVSQSPRYKVAKRGQDVALRCDPISGHVSLFWYQQALGQGPEFLTYFQNEAQLDKSGLPSDRFFAERPEGSVSTLKIQRTQQEDSAVYLCASSLVGGALSEQYFGPGTRLTVT.

The rearrangement uses TRBV9 and TRBJ2-1; TRBD1 matches 9 bases. CDR3 length: 14 amino acids. The V segment lost 3 bases and the J segment 9 bases; nucleotides outside the gene matches: 7. CDR1 SGDLS and CDR2 YYNGEE come from the germline V gene. CDR3 in DNA: TGTGCCAGCAGCGCCAGACAGGGGGGCCCTGAGCAGTTCTTC. Encoded protein: CASSARQGGPEQFF.

The chain uses TRBV5-1 and TRBJ2-2; D gene uncertain. This CDR3 region has 15 residues. The germline gives CDR1 SGHRS, CDR2 YFSETQ. Trimming removed 4 bases from V and 5 bases from J, with 15 bases in between. CDR3 nucleotides: TGCGCCAGCAGCGCCGCCCCGGTGGAGACCGGGGAGCTGTTTTTT. Translating it yields CASSAAPVETGELFF.

The genes are TRBV11-3 and TRBJ1-1; D ambiguous. Trimming removed 0 bases at V and 8 bases at J, with 10 bases between. The CDR3 has 13 residues. Looked up from germline, CDR1 is SGHNT and CDR2 is YENEEA. Written as DNA, the CDR3 is TGTGCCAGCAGCTTAGATGGCGAGGAAGAAGCTTTCTTT. Protein sequence: CASSLDGEEEAFF.

This sequence joins TRBV2 and TRBJ1-2; D call uncertain. V lost 7 bases and J lost 4, with 7 bases in between. There are 11 residues in the CDR3. Germline V CDR1 and CDR2: SNHLY, FYNNEI. CDR3 residues: CASNLGYGYTF. CDR3 coding DNA: TGTGCCAGCAACCTGGGCTATGGCTACACCTTC.

V usage is TRBV7-9 and J usage is TRBJ1-1; 7 bases align to TRBD1. The CDR3 is 14 amino acids. Germline loops: CDR1 SEHNR, CDR2 FQNEAQ (reference sequence). With 3 bases clipped from V and 4 bases from J, the junction kept 5 bases outside the gene matches. CDR3 sequence reads: CASSLVRGSTEAFF. DNA of the CDR3: TGTGCCAGCAGCTTGGTCAGGGGGAGCACTGAAGCTTTCTTT. The full variable domain, rest sourced from reference TRBV7-9 and TRBJ1-1, is DTGVSQNPRHKITKRGQNVTFRCDPISEHNRLYWYRQTLGQGPEFLTYFQNEAQLEKSRLLSDRFSAERPKGSFSTLEIQRTEQGDSAMYLCASSLVRGSTEAFFGQGTRLTVV.

CDR3 in amino acids: CASSLQTRTYEQYF. The CDR3 DNA reads TGCGCCAGCAGCCTACAGACTCGCACCTACGAGCAGTACTTC. V gene TRBV5-1 combines with J gene TRBJ2-7; no reliable D call. This CDR3 spans 14 amino acids. Per the germline V gene, CDR1 is SGHRS and CDR2 is YFSETQ. Trimming pared 4 bases from V and 2 bases from J, leaving 13 bases between.

The V call is TRBV5-1, the J call TRBJ2-3; D ambiguous. Trimming pared 0 bases from V and 4 bases from J, leaving 6 bases between. The germline CDR1 and CDR2 sequences are SGHRS and YFSETQ. The CDR3 contains 13 residues. The CDR3 DNA is TGCGCCAGCAGCTTGGTGGGTGCAGATACGCAGTATTTT. It is translated as CASSLVGADTQYF.

The genes are TRBV6-5 and TRBJ1-1, with TRBD1 identical over 9 bases. The V gene's germline CDR1 is MNHEY and CDR2 SVGAGI. V was pared by 6 bases and J by 6 bases, with 8 bases of the junction left unmatched. The CDR3 contains 14 residues. The CDR3 DNA sequence: TGTGCCAGCAGAACCGGACAGGGGACCCCTGAAGCTTTCTTT. As protein: CASRTGQGTPEAFF.

This chain links TRBV7-9 with TRBJ2-1; D remains ambiguous. Trimming cost V 3 bases and J 6 bases, with 12 bases left between them. The germline CDR1 and CDR2 sequences are SEHNR and FQNEAQ (reference sequence). The CDR3 has 14 residues. In DNA form, the CDR3 reads TGTGCCAGCAGCTTGGGCATGGTCGGCAATGAGCAGTTCTTC. Protein: CASSLGMVGNEQFF.

V usage is TRBV6-5 and J usage is TRBJ1-2, with no clear D. The CDR3 has 12 amino acids. V lost 7 bases, J lost 2 bases, and 8 bases lay in between. Germline V gene lookup returns CDR1 MNHEY and CDR2 SVGAGI. The CDR3 spells CASTAGNYGYTF. The CDR3, as DNA: TGTGCCAGCACGGCCGGGAACTATGGCTACACCTTC.

The V gene is TRBV4-3, the J gene TRBJ2-2; D perhaps matches TRBD1 (6 bases). Per the germline V gene, CDR1 is LGHNA and CDR2 is YSLEER. There are 16 residues in the CDR3. The germline V and J ends were trimmed by 1 base and 0 bases, with 9 bases remaining between them. As DNA, the CDR3 is TGCGCCAGCAGCCAAGGGTCAGGGGCGAACACCGGGGAGCTGTTTTTT. Translated, it gives CASSQGSGANTGELFF.

The chain has TRBV7-2 and TRBJ1-6; unclear D gene. The length of the CDR3 is 14 residues. V dropped 5 bases and J dropped 5 bases, with 10 bases sitting between them. Germline assignment: CDR1 SGHTA and CDR2 FQGNSA. CDR3 loop: CASSLNPDNSPLHF. The CDR3 nucleotides read TGTGCCAGCAGCCTAAACCCAGATAATTCACCCCTCCACTTT. The variable domain in full, with the rest retrieved from reference TRBV7-2 and TRBJ1-6, is GAGVSQSPSNKVTEKGKDVELRCDPISGHTALYWYRQSLGQGLEFLIYFQGNSAPDKSGLPSDRFSAERTGGSVSTLTIQRTQQEDSAVYLCASSLNPDNSPLHFGNGTRLTVT.

There are a few counts of this clone. This sequence joins TRBV9 and TRBJ2-1, with TRBD2 identical over 7 bases. Germline V gene data show CDR1 as SGDLS and CDR2 as YYNGEE. CDR3 size: 16 residues. The J segment lost 3 bases and the V segment lost 0 bases, leaving 6 bases of the junction unmatched. CDR3 in amino acids: CASSVDGLGVYNEQFF. The CDR3 bases are TGTGCCAGCAGCGTAGACGGACTAGGGGTCTACAATGAGCAGTTCTTC.

Here the CDR3 reads CASSVLGSVGIHEKLFF. For the CDR3, the DNA is TGTGCCAGCAGTGTCTTGGGGAGCGTAGGAATACATGAAAAACTGTTTTTT. The rearrangement joins TRBV2 to TRBJ1-4, with D unresolved. This CDR3 region has 17 residues. V gave up 4 bases and J gave up 6 bases, with 21 bases separating them. Germline lookup yields CDR1 SNHLY and CDR2 FYNNEI.

This chain links TRBV7-2 with TRBJ2-2; D unclear. There are 15 residues in the CDR3. V lost 1 base and J 2 bases, leaving 8 bases between the germline ends. Germline V gene sequence: CDR1 SGHTA, CDR2 FQGNSA. As DNA, the CDR3 is TGTGCCAGCAGCTTAGTCGCTGGCAACACCGGGGAGCTGTTTTTT. It yields the protein CASSLVAGNTGELFF.

The chain joins TRBV28 to TRBJ1-5; perhaps TRBD1 as D (5 bases). CDR3 length: 13 residues. The V gene's germline CDR1 is MDHEN and CDR2 SYDVKM. Trimming cost V 8 bases and J 7 bases, with 15 bases left between them. The CDR3 region is CASDLREDQPQHF. The DNA of the CDR3 is TGTGCCAGCGATCTCAGGGAGGACCAGCCCCAGCATTTT.

There are a few counts of this clone. The CDR3 bases are TGTGCCAGCAGCTTGGGGGATACGCAGTATTTT. Translating gives CASSLGDTQYF. The rearrangement links TRBV25-1 to TRBJ2-3; D ambiguous. Trimming removed 6 bases at V and 6 bases at J, with 7 bases between. CDR1 MGHDK and CDR2 SYGVNS come from the germline V gene. The CDR3 is 11 amino acids.

The CDR3 coding sequence is TGCGCCAGCAGCCAGTCCGGGACTAGATCGGGTACGCAGTATTTT. Translation: CASSQSGTRSGTQYF. V usage is TRBV4-3 and J usage is TRBJ2-3, with TRBD2 matching 8 bases. V shed 3 bases, J shed 8 bases, and the junction held 10 bases outside the gene matches. The CDR3 covers 15 residues. The germline V gene encodes CDR1 LGHNA and CDR2 YSLEER.

The chain links TRBV6-5 to TRBJ1-1; perhaps TRBD1 as D (6 bases). Germline CDR1 is MNHEY and CDR2 is SVGAGI. Trimming pared 0 bases from V and 7 bases from J, leaving 9 bases between. CDR3 size: 13 residues. The CDR3 loop reads CASSYSGQFEAFF. The CDR3 DNA is TGTGCCAGCAGTTACTCCGGACAGTTTGAAGCTTTCTTT.